The rows below give T cell receptor beta chains drawn from one sample of a study of early T cells in non-severe SARS-CoV-2 infection. TCRdb reprocessed the 5' RACE reads via MiXCR and lists one record per CDR3 protein. The profile shows around 44,000 distinct CDR3 sequences, approximately 6.2% of them singletons. Sequences were derived from whole blood, sampled at baseline. The receptors originated from an adult who was a healthcare worker with PCR-confirmed SARS-CoV-2 infection or an uninfected control (not recorded which). CDR3s include the opening cysteine and the closing phenylalanine or tryptophan. D genes are given only for firm matches. Where a row states a size, it is once, few, many or the class of an expanded clone; other rows omit it.

clone size | J gene | D gene | V gene | CDR3 DNA | CDR3 protein
few | TRBJ1-1 | - | TRBV4-3 | TGCGCCAGCAGCCAGTGGGGGCGTACTTTGAACACTGAAGCTTTCTTT | CASSQWGRTLNTEAFF
few | TRBJ2-7 | - | TRBV7-2 | TGTGCCAGCAGCCCAACTCTTATCCCTTACGAGCAGTACTTC | CASSPTLIPYEQYF
- | TRBJ2-3 | - | TRBV19 | TGTGCCAGTAGTAGAAACAGGGATGATACGCAGTATTTT | CASSRNRDDTQYF
many | TRBJ2-1 | TRBD2 | TRBV5-1 | TGCGCCAGCAGCGTGACTAGCGTCTCAGCTGAGCAGTTCTTC | CASSVTSVSAEQFF
few | TRBJ1-6 | - | TRBV9 | TGTGCCAGCAGCGTAGACGGACGGGGGAATTCACCCCTCCACTTT | CASSVDGRGNSPLHF
- | TRBJ1-2 | - | TRBV30 | TGTGCCTGGAGTAAGGGAACCCTCTATGGCTACACCTTC | CAWSKGTLYGYTF
few | TRBJ1-5 | - | TRBV7-2 | TGTGCCAGCAGCTTAAAGGGAGGGAGCAATCAGCCCCAGCATTTT | CASSLKGGSNQPQHF
many | TRBJ2-2 | - | TRBV7-3 | TGTGCCAGCAGAATGGCAGGCGGCACCGGGGAGCTGTTTTTT | CASRMAGGTGELFF
many | TRBJ2-7 | - | TRBV4-3 | TGCGCCAGCAGCCAAGAAGCTGACTTCTACGAGCAGTACTTC | CASSQEADFYEQYF
many | TRBJ1-2 | - | TRBV7-3 | TGTGCCAGCAGCTTAAACGGGGATGGCTACACCTTC | CASSLNGDGYTF
few | TRBJ2-1 | - | TRBV14 | TGTGCCAGCAGCCAAGGGACTTTCAATGAGCAGTTCTTC | CASSQGTFNEQFF
few | TRBJ2-2 | - | TRBV28 | TGTGCCAGCAGTCTCCCGGGGGCCGGGGAGCTGTTTTTT | CASSLPGAGELFF
medium-sized | TRBJ2-7 | - | TRBV12-3/TRBV12-4 | TGTGCCAGCAGCTATTCCAGGGGTCCCTACGAGCAGTACTTC | CASSYSRGPYEQYF
many | TRBJ2-7 | - | TRBV28 | TGTGCCAGCAGTTTATGGGCGAGGGAGGTGGGAGAGCAGTACTTC | CASSLWAREVGEQYF
- | TRBJ2-7 | - | TRBV10-3 | TGTGCCATCAGTTCCTATGGGCCGGGCTACGAGCAGTACTTC | CAISSYGPGYEQYF
- | TRBJ1-5 | TRBD1 | TRBV12-3/TRBV12-4 | TGTGCCAGCAGCCTAAAGGGGGCTGGGATTAGCAATCAGCCCCAGCATTTT | CASSLKGAGISNQPQHF
few | TRBJ2-1 | TRBD2 | TRBV3-1 | TGTGCCAGCAGCCTCGGCCGCGGGAGCGGGGGTCACTCCTACAATGAGCAGTTCTTC | CASSLGRGSGGHSYNEQFF
- | TRBJ1-2 | - | TRBV29-1 | TGCAGCGCGGTGGGGGCCCCGGAAGGCTACACCTTC | CSAVGAPEGYTF
- | TRBJ2-7 | TRBD1 | TRBV6-1 | TGTGCCAGCAGCGTACCCGGGACAGATTCCTACGAGCAGTACTTC | CASSVPGTDSYEQYF
many | TRBJ1-2 | TRBD1 | TRBV12-3/TRBV12-4 | TGTGCCAGCAGTTTAAACCTAGGGGGCAACTATGGCTACACCTTC | CASSLNLGGNYGYTF
few | TRBJ2-3 | TRBD2 | TRBV6-1 | TGTGCCAGCAGCATAGCGGGGCACACAGATACGCAGTATTTT | CASSIAGHTDTQYF
many | TRBJ2-2 | TRBD2 | TRBV6-1 | TGTGCCAGCGATTATAGCGGGGTCAACACCGGGGAGCTGTTTTTT | CASDYSGVNTGELFF
many | TRBJ1-2 | - | TRBV12-5 | TGTGCTAGTGGTTTGGGACGGACCAGATATGGCTACACCTTC | CASGLGRTRYGYTF
few | TRBJ1-2 | - | TRBV5-1 | TGCGCCAGCAGCTTGGACGGCTACACCTTC | CASSLDGYTF
few | TRBJ2-5 | TRBD2 | TRBV15 | TGTGCCACCAGTATGCCGCGGGAGGGGCAAGAGACCCAGTACTTC | CATSMPREGQETQYF
many | TRBJ1-5 | - | TRBV12-3/TRBV12-4 | TGTGCCAGCACCGAATGGGGCGCGGGACAGCCCCAGCATTTT | CASTEWGAGQPQHF
many | TRBJ2-1 | - | TRBV20-1 | TGCAGTGCTAGACCCCCAATCCGGGAACAATACAATGAGCAGTTCTTC | CSARPPIREQYNEQFF
many | TRBJ2-7 | - | TRBV11-2 | TGTGCCAGCAGCTTAGAGCGCGACGAGCAGTACTTC | CASSLERDEQYF
- | TRBJ1-2 | - | TRBV7-2 | TGTGCCAGCAGCACCCCTATCTTTCCTGGCTACACCTTC | CASSTPIFPGYTF